These 8 T cell receptor beta chains share one sample of origin, sequenced in a study of molecular identifiers for immune sequencing clone quantification. MiXCR was run by TCRdb on the PCR reads, yielding one entry per CDR3 protein. The sample contains around 320,000 distinct CDR3 sequences, 24% of which appear only once. The sequenced sample was naive CD8+ T cells from blood, with Jurkat cell RNA spiked in. The sample's subset: FACS-sorted CD8+CD4-CCR7+CD45RA+ naive T cells. These receptors all come from a human donor in good health. Some libraries in this study had Jurkat cell RNA spiked in.

This clonotype came up many times. The chain combines TRBV6-2 or TRBV6-3 with TRBJ2-2; 13 bases fit TRBD2. Germline-derived CDR1 and CDR2 are MNHEY and SVGEGT. The CDR3 length is 16 residues. With V trimmed by 6 bases and J by 7 bases, 8 bases remained unmatched. The CDR3, as DNA: TGTGCCAGCAGCCCGGGACTAGCGGGACCTCACGGGGAGCTGTTTTTT. Amino acids: CASSPGLAGPHGELFF.

This clonotype was seen at least ten times. This rearrangement joins TRBV2 to TRBJ2-7; D may be TRBD1 or TRBD2 (5 bases each). In germline, CDR1 is SNHLY, CDR2 FYNNEI. This CDR3 spans 13 amino acids. V lost 6 bases, J lost 3 bases, and 12 bases lay in between. The CDR3 is CASRDTGGYEQYF. In DNA form, the CDR3 reads TGTGCCAGCAGGGACACAGGAGGCTACGAGCAGTACTTC. Complete variable domain (other parts from reference TRBV2 and TRBJ2-7): EPEVTQTPSHQVTQMGQEVILRCVPISNHLYFYWYRQILGQKVEFLVSFYNNEISEKSEIFDDQFSVERPDGSNFTLKIRSTKLEDSAMYFCASRDTGGYEQYFGPGTRLTVT.

The chain links TRBV2 to TRBJ1-6; weak D call: TRBD1 (5 bases). The CDR3 is made up of 16 amino acids. Germline CDR1 reads SNHLY; CDR2 reads FYNNEI. Trimming took 4 bases from V and 3 from J, leaving 13 bases between them. The CDR3 coding sequence is TGTGCCAGCAGTGCTAAGACGACAGTCTATAATTCACCCCTCCACTTT. Translating it yields CASSAKTTVYNSPLHF.

This clonotype was detected many times. The chain couples TRBV5-4 to TRBJ2-3; D unclear. Between the trimmed V and J ends, which lost 2 bases and 2 bases, there was a span of 6 bases. Germline CDR1 SGHNT, CDR2 YYREEE (reference sequence). This CDR3 region has 13 residues. CDR3 sequence (DNA): TGTGCCAGCAGCTTTCAGGCCACAGATACGCAGTATTTT. It yields the protein CASSFQATDTQYF.

This clonotype was picked up a small number of times. V gene TRBV3-1 combines with J gene TRBJ2-3; TRBD2 matches 9 bases. Unmatched junction bases numbered 13, after V lost 4 bases and J lost 5 bases. This CDR3 contains 17 residues. Germline V gene lookup returns CDR1 LGHDT and CDR2 YNNKEL (reference sequence). CDR3 loop: CASSPFRAGGPVDTQYF. The CDR3 nucleotides read TGTGCCAGCAGCCCCTTTAGGGCGGGGGGGCCGGTAGATACGCAGTATTTT.

Note on this clonotype: A much more abundant neighbour one base away suggests this may be a read error. The rearrangement joins TRBV28 to TRBJ1-1; D is unresolved. CDR3 size: 13 residues. Per the germline V gene, CDR1 is MDHEN and CDR2 is SYDVKM. The CDR3 protein is CASSFVKNTGAFF. The CDR3 DNA reads TGTGCCAGCAGTTTCGTCAAGAACACTGGAGCTTTCTTT.

Concerning this clonotype: A much larger clone lies a single base off, so this may be a read error. J is TRBJ1-5 and V is TRBV4-3, with TRBD1 matching 7 bases. The CDR3 is 16 residues long. The junction had 8 bases not matched to a gene; V was cut back by 0 bases and J by 6 bases. Germline V gene sequence: CDR1 LGHNA, CDR2 YSLEER. The CDR3 region has the DNA TGCGCCAGCAGCCAAGAAAGCGGACAGGTATCTCAGCCCCAGCATTTT. The encoded protein is CASSQESGQVSQPQHF.

The rearrangement uses TRBV28 and TRBJ2-3, with 10 nucleotides matching TRBD2. After removal of 1 base from V and 1 base from J, the junction contained 5 bases not matched to a gene. This CDR3 is built from 17 residues. Germline lookup yields CDR1 MDHEN and CDR2 SYDVKM. The CDR3 nucleotides read TGTGCCAGCAGTTTATTTACTAGCGGGAAGGGCACAGATACGCAGTATTTT. Residues: CASSLFTSGKGTDTQYF.